Below, 15 T cell receptor beta chains from the same sample are listed, as sequenced in a study of human T cells and chemical hapten exposure. The time point denotes: pre-sensitization, week 0. The treatment here: therapeutic diphenylcyclopropenone sensitization with weekly scalp DPC. TCRdb re-analysed the RACE reads in MiXCR, keeping a single row per CDR3 protein. Seen here are 50,000 to 65,000 distinct CDR3 sequences, about 7% observed once, and the top ten hold 1.6%. This specimen consisted of whole blood, obtained in connection with sensitization to the hapten diphenylcyclopropenone (DPC). The source of these receptors is a woman in her thirties with alopecia areata. Some clones in this sample may be carry-over from other donors' samples.

This clonotype showed up many times. The V call is TRBV2, the J call TRBJ2-5, with 11 positions matching TRBD2. Germline loops: CDR1 SNHLY, CDR2 FYNNEI. The trim removed 4 bases at V and 2 bases at J, leaving 3 bases unmatched. The CDR3 has 15 residues. This CDR3 reads CASSGLAGLQETQYF. In DNA form, the CDR3 reads TGTGCCAGCAGTGGACTAGCGGGGTTACAAGAGACCCAGTACTTC.

In this sample, this clonotype turned up a few times. J is TRBJ1-5 and V is TRBV12-3 or TRBV12-4; 7 nucleotides line up with TRBD1. This CDR3 has 14 amino acids. J was trimmed by 5 bases and V by 6 bases; bases with no gene match: 7. CDR3 amino acids: CASSQDRADQPQHF. The CDR3 DNA reads TGTGCCAGCAGCCAAGACAGGGCAGATCAGCCCCAGCATTTT.

The V and J genes are TRBV20-1 and TRBJ2-7, with 8 bases lining up with TRBD2. Trimming cost V 5 bases and J 5 bases; bases outside gene matches: 11. The CDR3 is made up of 14 amino acids. In germline, CDR1 is DFQATT, CDR2 SNEGSKA (reference sequence). The CDR3 reads CSAHPPGLDHEQYF. The CDR3 region has the DNA TGCAGTGCTCACCCCCCGGGACTAGACCACGAGCAGTACTTC.

About this clonotype: Since a much larger clone is just one base distant, this may be a read error. The chain recombines TRBV12-3 or TRBV12-4 with TRBJ2-6, with D maybe TRBD1 (5 bases). This CDR3 has 14 amino acids. CDR3 in amino acids: CASEANSGANVMTF. CDR3 DNA: TGTGCCAGCGAGGCGAACTCTGGGGCCAACGTCATGACTTTC.

This clonotype appeared many times. The chain recombines TRBV10-2 with TRBJ1-1, with TRBD1 as a possible D gene (6 bases). The CDR3 is made up of 13 amino acids. CDR1 and CDR2 (germline): WSHSY, SAAADI. Trimming left V 5 bases short and J 7 bases short, with 14 bases between. Here the CDR3 DNA reads TGCGCCAGCAGTATGGCAGGGGCTAATGAAGCTTTCTTT. It yields the protein CASSMAGANEAFF.

This clonotype was recorded many times. The rearrangement joins TRBV5-1 to TRBJ2-2, with 7 bases identical to TRBD1. V was clipped by 0 bases and J by 9 bases; unmatched bases: 11. Germline-derived CDR1 and CDR2 are SGHRS and YFSETQ. CDR3 length: 16 amino acids. The CDR3 spells CASSLGHYRGPRELFF. CDR3 DNA sequence: TGCGCCAGCAGCTTGGGCCACTACAGGGGTCCCAGGGAGCTGTTTTTT.

This clonotype was counted between two and nine times. The chain has TRBV5-1 and TRBJ2-7; no reliable D call. V dropped 7 bases and J dropped 0 bases, with 14 bases sitting between them. Germline values: CDR1 SGHRS, CDR2 YFSETQ. There are 14 residues in the CDR3. As DNA, the CDR3 is TGCGCCAGCCGTCTTGACGGTAACTCCTACGAGCAGTACTTC. This encodes CASRLDGNSYEQYF.

This clonotype showed up many times. This chain connects TRBV7-2 to TRBJ1-1; 9 nucleotides match TRBD1. This CDR3 contains 17 residues. Germline CDR1 reads SGHTA; CDR2 reads FQGNSA. V trimming: 0 bases; J trimming: 2 bases; junction bases outside the gene matches: 7. CDR3 loop: CASSLAPYRGPNTEAFF. The CDR3 region has the DNA TGTGCCAGCAGCTTAGCGCCTTACAGGGGGCCAAACACTGAAGCTTTCTTT.

The table lists this clonotype with many counts. The chain has TRBV12-3 or TRBV12-4 and TRBJ1-3, with TRBD1 matching 11 bases. After removal of 5 bases from V and 3 bases from J, the junction contained 9 bases not matched to a gene. The CDR3 covers 17 residues. CDR3 bases: TGTGCCAGCAGTCGACGCCGGACAGGGGGCAGTGGAAACACCATATATTTT. Translating gives CASSRRRTGGSGNTIYF.

This clonotype was detected only once. This may be a read error, as it is one base from a much larger clone. As the CDR3 is not closed by the conserved phenylalanine or tryptophan, this likely results from a read error. V gene TRBV28 combines with J gene TRBJ2-5; possibly TRBD1 or TRBD2 for D (5 bases each). Trimming took off 8 bases at V and 3 bases at J, with 7 bases between the two ends. Germline V gene sequence: CDR1 MDHEN, CDR2 SYDVKM. This CDR3 region has 11 residues. The CDR3 coding sequence is TGTGCCAGCCGAGGGGAAGAGACCCAGTACCTC. It translates to CASRGEETQYL.

This clonotype was observed at least ten times. The chain is built from TRBV7-9 and TRBJ2-4; no clear D gene. Trimming pared 1 base from V and 6 bases from J, leaving 4 bases between. The CDR3 has 12 amino acids. Germline lookup yields CDR1 SEHNR and CDR2 FQNEAQ (reference sequence). The chain's CDR3 is CASSLDGNIQYF. The CDR3 DNA sequence: TGTGCCAGCAGCTTAGACGGAAACATTCAGTACTTC.

In its sample, this clonotype was seen a few times. The rearrangement uses TRBV5-1 and TRBJ2-6; weak D call: TRBD2 (6 bases). The length of the CDR3 is 21 residues. V was trimmed by 4 bases and J by 0 bases, leaving 26 bases between them. Germline V gene sequence: CDR1 SGHRS, CDR2 YFSETQ. CDR3 protein: CASSGLPGYPGESSGANVLTF. The CDR3 DNA reads as TGCGCCAGCAGCGGTCTCCCAGGGTATCCGGGGGAGAGCTCTGGGGCCAACGTCCTGACTTTC.

The table lists this clonotype with many counts. The V call is TRBV2, the J call TRBJ2-7, with D uncertain. The V gene lost 4 bases and the J gene lost 1 base, with 2 bases spanning the gap. The CDR3 length is 11 residues. Germline CDR1 SNHLY, CDR2 FYNNEI. The CDR3 region has the DNA TGTGCCAGCAGTGGGTCCTACGAGCAGTACTTC. Its protein product is CASSGSYEQYF.

V is TRBV20-1 and J is TRBJ2-7; D call uncertain. With 2 bases removed from V and 1 base from J, the gap between germline ends came to 12 bases. This CDR3 has 14 amino acids. CDR1 is DFQATT, CDR2 SNEGSKA, per germline (reference sequence). CDR3 amino acids: CSARSRVVSYEQYF. CDR3 in DNA: TGCAGTGCTAGATCAAGGGTGGTTTCCTACGAGCAGTACTTC.

There are many counts of this clonotype. The V gene is TRBV23-1, the J gene TRBJ2-4; 11 nucleotides match TRBD1. TRBV23-1 is known as an ORF, though its function is uncertain. This CDR3 region has 17 residues. The ends lost 6 bases at V and 8 bases at J; junction bases unmatched: 15. Here the CDR3 reads CASRNKKGQGEGYIQYF. Here the CDR3 DNA reads TGCGCCAGCAGAAACAAGAAGGGACAGGGGGAAGGGTACATTCAGTACTTC.